Listed here are 16 T cell receptor beta chains from one sample, sequenced in a study of a mutant IDH1 vaccine in newly diagnosed glioma. Sample time point: week 47, end of study. The investigators gave 300 ug of mutant IDH1 20-mer peptide in each vaccine dose, together with topical imiquimod. Clones were read by immunoSEQ multiplex PCR, and TCRdb kept only the in-frame ones, dropping some. The sample consists of approximately 50,000 clones, 60% to 85% of them appearing once. The antigens for these receptors are not known. The sequenced sample was PBMCs, obtained from a glioma patient whose treatment included an IDH1 peptide vaccine. The source is a woman in her forties with glioma. Some clones in this sample may be carry-over from other donors' samples.

The chain is built from TRBV7-8 and TRBJ2-7; D possibly matches TRBD1 or TRBD2 (5 bases each). V was shortened by 5 bases and J by 3 bases, with 14 bases between the two germline ends. The CDR3 consists of 14 residues. The germline V gene encodes CDR1 SGHVS and CDR2 FQNEAQ. The CDR3 protein is CASSVPGPIYEQYF. CDR3 coding DNA: TGTGCCAGCAGCGTGCCGGGACCGATCTACGAGCAGTACTTC.

This rearrangement joins TRBV7-8 to TRBJ1-3; the D gene is possibly TRBD1 (5 bases). The germline V and J ends were trimmed by 4 bases and 0 bases, with 10 bases remaining between them. Germline CDR1 SGHVS, CDR2 FQNEAQ. This CDR3 has 15 residues. This CDR3 is CASSSRQGSGNTIYF. DNA of the CDR3: TGTGCCAGCAGCTCGAGGCAGGGCTCTGGAAACACCATATATTTT. Full variable domain (missing parts from reference TRBV7-8 and TRBJ1-3): GAGVSQSPRYKVAKRGQDVALRCDPISGHVSLFWYQQALGQGPEFLTYFQNEAQLDKSGLPSDRFFAERPEGSVSTLKIQRTQQEDSAVYLCASSSRQGSGNTIYFGEGSWLTVV.

The chain recombines TRBV2 with TRBJ2-1; D might be TRBD2 (6 bases). The CDR3 consists of 20 residues. Germline V gene sequence: CDR1 SNHLY, CDR2 FYNNEI. V was trimmed by 11 bases and J by 3 bases, leaving 35 bases between them. This CDR3 reads CAGGNGGWVVWGEVYNEQFF. The CDR3 nucleotides read TGTGCCGGAGGCAATGGGGGTTGGGTTGTTTGGGGGGAGGTCTACAATGAGCAGTTCTTC. Full variable domain (missing parts from reference TRBV2 and TRBJ2-1): EPEVTQTPSHQVTQMGQEVILRCVPISNHLYFYWYRQILGQKVEFLVSFYNNEISEKSEIFDDQFSVERPDGSNFTLKIRSTKLEDSAMYFCAGGNGGWVVWGEVYNEQFFGPGTRLTVL.

This sequence joins TRBV5-1 and TRBJ2-2; no reliable D call. Germline V lookup: CDR1 SGHRS, CDR2 YFSETQ. The CDR3 extends over 16 amino acids. Trimming removed 2 bases at V and 0 bases at J, with 11 bases between. The CDR3 DNA sequence: TGCGCCAGCAGCTTTTTGGGCCGTGCGAACACCGGGGAGCTGTTTTTT. Encoded protein: CASSFLGRANTGELFF.

The V call is TRBV20-1, the J call TRBJ1-1; 8 bases fit TRBD1. The trim removed 6 bases at V and 9 bases at J, leaving 3 bases unmatched. The CDR3 length is 10 residues. Germline V gives CDR1 DFQATT, CDR2 SNEGSKA (reference sequence). CDR3 protein: CSARTGKAFF. DNA of the CDR3: TGCAGTGCGAGGACAGGGAAAGCTTTCTTT.

In its sample, this clone was seen a few times. The chain links TRBV19 to TRBJ1-1; D unclear. The CDR3 is made up of 14 amino acids. CDR1 is LNHDA and CDR2 is SQIVND in the germline V gene (reference sequence). The ends were cut back, 7 bases at V and 5 bases at J, with 17 bases in the middle. CDR3 DNA sequence: TGTGCCAGTACCAACCGGGCCCCTGGGACTGAAGCTTTCTTT. It encodes CASTNRAPGTEAFF.

About this clone itself: An end of the junction does not agree with germline; a read error may underlie this. The chain couples TRBV6-6 to TRBJ1-2, with D perhaps TRBD1 (6 bases). This CDR3 is built from 11 residues. Germline loops: CDR1 MNHNY, CDR2 SVGAGI (reference sequence). DNA of the CDR3: TGTGCCAGCAGTTACACCGACAGGTACCTCTTC. This gives the protein CASSYTDRYLF.

The rearrangement links TRBV6-5 to TRBJ2-7, with unresolved D. The CDR3 has 15 amino acids. CDR1 is MNHEY and CDR2 is SVGAGI in the germline V gene. Between the trimmed V and J ends, which lost 0 bases and 1 base, there was a span of 10 bases. The DNA for the CDR3 is TGTGCCAGCAGTTACTCCGCTTTGGGATCCTACGAGCAGTACTTC. Encoded protein: CASSYSALGSYEQYF.

The V gene is TRBV5-4, the J gene TRBJ2-5; possibly TRBD2 for D (7 bases). CDR3 length equals 15 residues. CDR1 is SGHNT, CDR2 YYREEE, per germline (reference sequence). V was trimmed by 4 bases and J by 5 bases, leaving 18 bases between them. The DNA for the CDR3 is TGTGCCAGCAGCCGGGGCGGGGGCGAACTCGAGACCCAGTACTTC. Its translation: CASSRGGGELETQYF.

The gene calls are TRBV10-2 and TRBJ2-7, with D tentatively TRBD2 (6 bases). The CDR3 contains 11 residues. V lost 4 bases and J 11 bases, leaving 12 bases between the germline ends. From germline, CDR1 is WSHSY and CDR2 SAAADI. This CDR3 is CASSGGLFEYF. CDR3 bases: TGCGCCAGCAGTGGGGGACTCTTCGAGTACTTC.

The chain has TRBV6-1 and TRBJ2-7; D is unclear. From germline, CDR1 is MNHNS and CDR2 SASEGT. CDR3 size: 11 residues. Between the trimmed V and J ends, which lost 7 bases and 3 bases, there was a span of 7 bases. CDR3: CASKKDYEQYF. The DNA for the CDR3 is TGTGCCAGCAAAAAAGACTACGAGCAGTACTTC.

The gene calls are TRBV27 and TRBJ2-5; 16 bases align to TRBD2. The V gene end was trimmed by 5 bases and the J gene end by 4 bases; junction bases not matched to a gene: 4. CDR1 is MNHEY, CDR2 SMNVEV, per germline (reference sequence). The CDR3 extends over 16 amino acids. The CDR3 region is CASSGTSGGASETQYF. The CDR3 DNA is TGTGCCAGCAGTGGGACTAGCGGGGGGGCCTCAGAGACCCAGTACTTC.

J is TRBJ2-1 and V is TRBV2; D is ambiguous. The CDR3 has 14 residues. Germline V gene lookup returns CDR1 SNHLY and CDR2 FYNNEI. The ends were cut back, 7 bases at V and 8 bases at J, with 18 bases in the middle. The CDR3 region is CASNSPVQHDEQFF. CDR3 bases: TGTGCCAGCAATAGTCCAGTACAGCACGATGAGCAGTTCTTC.

This clone was counted between two and nine times. V and J are TRBV2 and TRBJ1-1, with TRBD1 as a possible D gene (5 bases). In germline, CDR1 is SNHLY, CDR2 FYNNEI. Deletions cut 3 bases from V and 5 bases from J, with 10 bases between. This CDR3 region has 13 residues. In DNA, the CDR3 is TGTGCCAGCAGTGACGAAGGGGAAACTGAAGCTTTCTTT. This translates into CASSDEGETEAFF. Filled out from reference TRBV2 and TRBJ1-1, the complete variable domain reads EPEVTQTPSHQVTQMGQEVILRCVPISNHLYFYWYRQILGQKVEFLVSFYNNEISEKSEIFDDQFSVERPDGSNFTLKIRSTKLEDSAMYFCASSDEGETEAFFGQGTRLTVV.

V is TRBV7-9 and J is TRBJ2-1; 7 bases match TRBD1. The germline CDR1 and CDR2 sequences are SEHNR and FQNEAQ (reference sequence). The trim removed 5 bases at V and 7 bases at J, leaving 8 bases unmatched. CDR3 size: 14 residues. The CDR3 loop reads CASSTRQGSNEQFF. DNA of the CDR3: TGTGCCAGCAGCACCCGACAGGGATCGAATGAGCAGTTCTTC. Filled out from reference TRBV7-9 and TRBJ2-1, the complete variable domain reads DTGVSQNPRHKITKRGQNVTFRCDPISEHNRLYWYRQTLGQGPEFLTYFQNEAQLEKSRLLSDRFSAERPKGSFSTLEIQRTEQGDSAMYLCASSTRQGSNEQFFGPGTRLTVL.

The chain couples TRBV9 to TRBJ1-1; no clear D. V lost 0 bases and J 5 bases, leaving 5 bases between the germline ends. The CDR3 is 12 residues long. Germline CDR1 reads SGDLS; CDR2 reads YYNGEE. CDR3 sequence reads: CASSVGGTEAFF. The CDR3 DNA reads as TGTGCCAGCAGCGTAGGAGGAACTGAAGCTTTCTTT.